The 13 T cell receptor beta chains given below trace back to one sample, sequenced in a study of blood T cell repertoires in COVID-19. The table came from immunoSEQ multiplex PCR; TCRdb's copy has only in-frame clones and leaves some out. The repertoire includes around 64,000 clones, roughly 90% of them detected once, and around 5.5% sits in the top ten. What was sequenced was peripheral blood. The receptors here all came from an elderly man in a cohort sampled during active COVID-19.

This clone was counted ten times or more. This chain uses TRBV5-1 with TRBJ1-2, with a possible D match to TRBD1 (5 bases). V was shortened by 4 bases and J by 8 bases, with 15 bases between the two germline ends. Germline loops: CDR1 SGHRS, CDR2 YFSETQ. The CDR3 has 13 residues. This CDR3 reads CASSITATVGYTF. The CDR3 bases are TGCGCCAGCAGCATTACCGCGACAGTAGGCTACACCTTC.

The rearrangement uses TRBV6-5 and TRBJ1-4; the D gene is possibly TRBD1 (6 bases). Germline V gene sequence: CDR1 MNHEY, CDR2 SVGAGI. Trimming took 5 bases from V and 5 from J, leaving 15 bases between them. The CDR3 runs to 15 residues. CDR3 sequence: CASSNRQVVNEKLFF. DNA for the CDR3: TGTGCCAGCAGTAACCGACAGGTGGTAAATGAAAAACTGTTTTTT.

CDR3 nucleotide sequence: TGTGCCAGCTCACTGGGACAGCTACAGAACACTGAAGCTTTCTTT. It encodes CASSLGQLQNTEAFF. The chain combines TRBV18 with TRBJ1-1; 7 nucleotides align to TRBD1. The CDR3 sequence is 15 residues long. V was pared by 4 bases and J by 1 base, with 6 bases of the junction left unmatched. Germline CDR1 KGHSH, CDR2 LQKENI.

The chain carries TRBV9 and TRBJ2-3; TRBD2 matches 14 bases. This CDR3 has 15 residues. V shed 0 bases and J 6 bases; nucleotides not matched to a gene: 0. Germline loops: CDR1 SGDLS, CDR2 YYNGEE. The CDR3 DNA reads TGTGCCAGCAGCGTAGGGACTAGCGGGAGGGATACGCAGTATTTT. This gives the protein CASSVGTSGRDTQYF.

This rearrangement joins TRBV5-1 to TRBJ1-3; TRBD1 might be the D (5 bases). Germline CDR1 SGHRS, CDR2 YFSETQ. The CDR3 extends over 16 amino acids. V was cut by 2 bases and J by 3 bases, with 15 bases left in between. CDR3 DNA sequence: TGCGCCAGCAGCTTAACCTGGGGCAGGAGTGGAAACACCATATATTTT. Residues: CASSLTWGRSGNTIYF.

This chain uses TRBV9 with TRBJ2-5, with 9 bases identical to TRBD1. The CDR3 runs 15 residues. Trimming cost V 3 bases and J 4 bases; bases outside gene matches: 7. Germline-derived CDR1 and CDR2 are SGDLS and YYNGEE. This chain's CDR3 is CASSALSGQGETQYF. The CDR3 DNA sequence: TGTGCCAGCAGCGCCCTTTCGGGACAGGGAGAGACCCAGTACTTC.

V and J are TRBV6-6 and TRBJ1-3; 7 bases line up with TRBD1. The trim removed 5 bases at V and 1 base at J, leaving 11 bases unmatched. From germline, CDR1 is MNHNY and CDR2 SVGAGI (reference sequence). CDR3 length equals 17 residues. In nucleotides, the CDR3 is TGTGCCAGCAGTCAATGGACAGGTTGGACTTCTGGAAACACCATATATTTT. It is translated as CASSQWTGWTSGNTIYF.

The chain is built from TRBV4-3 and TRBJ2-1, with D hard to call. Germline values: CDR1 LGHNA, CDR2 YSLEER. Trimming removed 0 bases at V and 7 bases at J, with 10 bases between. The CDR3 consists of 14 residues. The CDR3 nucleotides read TGCGCCAGCAGCCAAGATTTAATGCGGAATGAGCAGTTCTTC. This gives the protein CASSQDLMRNEQFF.

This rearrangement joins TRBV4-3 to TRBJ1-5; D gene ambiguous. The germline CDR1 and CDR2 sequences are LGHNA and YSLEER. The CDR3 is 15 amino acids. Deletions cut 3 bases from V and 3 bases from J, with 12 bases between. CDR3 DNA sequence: TGCGCCAGCAGCCACGGGATCGATGTCAATCAGCCCCAGCATTTT. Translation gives CASSHGIDVNQPQHF.

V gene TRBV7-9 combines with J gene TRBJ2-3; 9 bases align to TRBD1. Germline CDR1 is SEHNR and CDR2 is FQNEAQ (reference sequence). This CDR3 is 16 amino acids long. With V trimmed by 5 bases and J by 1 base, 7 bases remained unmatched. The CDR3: CASSLQTGGGTDTQYF. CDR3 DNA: TGTGCCAGCAGCCTCCAGACAGGGGGGGGCACAGATACGCAGTATTTT.

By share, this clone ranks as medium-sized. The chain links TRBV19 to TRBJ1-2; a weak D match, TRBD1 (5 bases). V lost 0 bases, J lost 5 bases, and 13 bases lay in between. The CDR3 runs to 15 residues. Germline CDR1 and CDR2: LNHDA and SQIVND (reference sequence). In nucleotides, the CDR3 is TGTGCCAGTAGTATAGAGGGACTTCAAAATTATGGCTACACCTTC. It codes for CASSIEGLQNYGYTF.

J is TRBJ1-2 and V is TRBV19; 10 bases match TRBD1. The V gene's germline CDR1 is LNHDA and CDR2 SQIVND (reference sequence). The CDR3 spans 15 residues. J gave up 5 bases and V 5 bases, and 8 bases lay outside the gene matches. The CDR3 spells CASSARDRGRYGYTF. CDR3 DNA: TGTGCCAGTAGTGCCCGGGACAGGGGCCGATATGGCTACACCTTC.

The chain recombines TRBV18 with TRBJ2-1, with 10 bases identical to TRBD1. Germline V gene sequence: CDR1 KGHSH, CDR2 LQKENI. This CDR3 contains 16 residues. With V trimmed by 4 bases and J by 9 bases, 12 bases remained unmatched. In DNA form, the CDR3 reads TGTGCCAGCTCACGTTTACCGGGACAGGGGCTCGGTGAGCAGTTCTTC. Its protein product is CASSRLPGQGLGEQFF. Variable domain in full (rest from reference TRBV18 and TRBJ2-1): NAGVMQNPRHLVRRRGQEARLRCSPMKGHSHVYWYRQLPEEGLKFMVYLQKENIIDESGMPKERFSAEFPKEGPSILRIQQVVRGDSAAYFCASSRLPGQGLGEQFFGPGTRLTVL.